The entry below describes one T cell receptor beta chain. Its cognate antigen is unknown. The CDR3 is made up of 20 amino acids. The trim removed 4 bases at V and 2 bases at J, leaving 14 bases unmatched. CDR1 and CDR2 from the germline V gene are LGHDT and YNNKEL (reference sequence). TCR beta CDR3 sequences were amplified from RNA transcripts. In the first-round RT-PCR of the TCR CDR3, the HTBI primer set was used. One entry per CDR3 protein results from TCRdb running MiXCR on the multiplex PCR reads. Here the sample spans about 690,000 distinct CDR3 sequences, around a sixth being singletons. The sample comes from a study of T cells in Graves' hyperthyroidism and ophthalmopathy. Broader study findings: Using 13 V-J features, a model discriminated ophthalmopathy from stable hyperthyroidism.

The rearrangement links TRBV3-1 to TRBJ2-1; 13 bases line up with TRBD2. Source material: blood. This receptor was obtained from a man aged 50-60 years with Graves' hyperthyroidism. CDR3 DNA sequence: TGTGCCAGCAGCCCCTTTCCCGGGACTAGCGGGGACCAAGCCTACAATGAGCAGTTCTTC. Amino acids: CASSPFPGTSGDQAYNEQFF.